This TCR beta chain is drawn from a study of T cell responses to AZD1222 COVID-19 vaccine. General study points: Clonal diversity was possibly underestimated, and the donors were mostly white British, with more females.

As to this clone: Its antigen is not identified.

Some clones are missing from TCRdb's copy, which holds only in-frame ones; the method was immunoSEQ multiplex PCR. The table includes over 150,000 clones, just under 95% detected once. Germline V gives CDR1 PRHDT, CDR2 FYEKMQ (reference sequence). The CDR3 extends over 11 amino acids. V dropped 5 bases and J dropped 9 bases, with 8 bases sitting between them. The chain is built from TRBV13 and TRBJ2-1; the D call may be TRBD1 or TRBD2 (6 bases each). This sequence was found in an adult who received the MenACWY meningococcal vaccine as a control. Sample: peripheral blood, taken 28 days after the second dose of the MenACWY control vaccine. In nucleotides, the CDR3 is TGTGCCAGCAGCGAGGGGGGTGAGCAGTTCTTC. Its protein product is CASSEGGEQFF.